The 11 T cell receptor beta chains below were found in one sample sequenced in a study of control samples from healthy donors and cancer patients. Here immunoSEQ multiplex PCR was the method, and the copy in TCRdb shows in-frame clones only, minus some. The sample records under 150,000 clones, around nine tenths being singletons. The sequenced sample consisted of blood. These receptors originate from a woman aged 30 to 39 in good health.

The chain uses TRBV30 and TRBJ1-5; 8 bases match TRBD1. The junction had 5 bases not matched to a gene; V was cut back by 5 bases and J by 2 bases. Per the germline V gene, CDR1 is GTSNPN and CDR2 is SVGIG (reference sequence). The CDR3 contains 14 residues. The CDR3 spells CAWEGQGRNQPQHF. The CDR3 nucleotides read TGTGCCTGGGAAGGACAGGGTCGCAATCAGCCCCAGCATTTT.

This chain links TRBV25-1 with TRBJ1-5; no definite D call. In germline, CDR1 is MGHDK, CDR2 SYGVNS. V lost 6 bases and J lost 6, with 15 bases in between. CDR3 length equals 14 residues. The CDR3 is CASSHTDLGQPQHF. The CDR3 DNA reads as TGTGCCAGCAGCCATACAGATTTGGGTCAGCCCCAGCATTTT.

CDR3 sequence: CASTPESSYNEQFF. The CDR3 DNA is TGTGCCAGCACCCCGGAGAGTTCCTACAATGAGCAGTTCTTC. The gene calls are TRBV5-4 and TRBJ2-1; D gene ambiguous. The CDR3 sequence is 14 residues long. Germline V gene lookup returns CDR1 SGHNT and CDR2 YYREEE (reference sequence). V dropped 6 bases and J dropped 1 base, with 11 bases sitting between them.

The gene calls are TRBV18 and TRBJ1-1, with TRBD1 matching over 10 bases. The V gene's germline CDR1 is KGHSH and CDR2 LQKENI. V lost 6 bases, J lost 4 bases, and 5 bases stayed unmatched. The CDR3 runs 14 residues. The CDR3 DNA sequence: TGTGCCAGCTCGGGACAGGGGCAGGGCACTGAAGCTTTCTTT. Its protein is CASSGQGQGTEAFF.

The J gene is TRBJ1-4, the V gene TRBV6-5, with TRBD1 matching over 8 bases. The V gene's germline CDR1 is MNHEY and CDR2 SVGAGI. Trimming cost V 9 bases and J 5 bases; bases outside gene matches: 5. The CDR3 consists of 13 residues. Written as DNA, the CDR3 is TGTGCCAGACTCCGGGACAGGAATGAAAAACTGTTTTTT. It encodes CARLRDRNEKLFF.

This CDR3 is CASSPWTDTGELFF. The CDR3, as DNA: TGTGCCAGCAGTCCCTGGACTGACACCGGGGAGCTGTTTTTT. The rearrangement links TRBV6-2 or TRBV6-3 to TRBJ2-2; D might be TRBD2 (5 bases). Germline V gene lookup returns CDR1 MNHEY and CDR2 SVGEGT. The CDR3 covers 14 residues. Trimming left V 5 bases short and J 3 bases short, with 10 bases between.

V and J are TRBV5-1 and TRBJ1-3, with D perhaps matching TRBD1 (6 bases). This CDR3 is built from 14 residues. Germline V gene data show CDR1 as SGHRS and CDR2 as YFSETQ. Trimming removed 4 bases at V and 0 bases at J, with 8 bases between. The CDR3 reads CASSQDSSGNTIYF. DNA of the CDR3: TGCGCCAGCAGCCAGGACAGCTCTGGAAACACCATATATTTT. The full variable domain, rest sourced from reference TRBV5-1 and TRBJ1-3, is KAGVTQTPRYLIKTRGQQVTLSCSPISGHRSVSWYQQTPGQGLQFLFEYFSETQRNKGNFPGRFSGRQFSNSRSEMNVSTLELGDSALYLCASSQDSSGNTIYFGEGSWLTVV.

V is TRBV5-5 and J is TRBJ1-1; D gene unclear. V dropped 2 bases and J dropped 4 bases, with 9 bases sitting between them. Germline CDR1 and CDR2: SGHKS and YYEKEE (reference sequence). The CDR3 has 13 amino acids. The CDR3 here is CASSFSGPTEAFF. The CDR3, as DNA: TGTGCCAGCAGCTTCTCGGGCCCCACTGAAGCTTTCTTT.

CDR3 region: CASSLRDLNSNQPQHF. CDR3 nucleotide sequence: TGTGCCAGCAGTTTAAGGGATCTAAATAGCAATCAGCCCCAGCATTTT. The chain couples TRBV28 to TRBJ1-5; D ambiguous. There are 16 residues in the CDR3. Looked up from germline, CDR1 is MDHEN and CDR2 is SYDVKM. Deletions cut 2 bases from V and 0 bases from J, with 11 bases between.

The rearrangement links TRBV19 to TRBJ1-5; no definite D call. Trimming left V 5 bases short and J 2 bases short, with 4 bases between. This CDR3 comprises 12 residues. Germline CDR1 reads LNHDA; CDR2 reads SQIVND (reference sequence). CDR3 amino acids: CASSWGNQPQHF. In DNA, the CDR3 is TGTGCCAGTAGTTGGGGCAATCAGCCCCAGCATTTT.

Details on this clone: Mismatch with germline at one junction end may stem from a read error. This chain joins TRBV9 and TRBJ2-2, with D maybe TRBD2 (5 bases). The CDR3 sequence is 12 residues long. CDR1 is SGDLS, CDR2 YYNGEE, per germline. DNA of the CDR3: TGTGCCAGCAGCGTAGGGACCGGGAAGCTGTTTTTT. Translation: CASSVGTGKLFF.